The rows below give T cell receptor beta chains drawn from one sample of a study of cytomegalovirus exposure and HLA in healthy donors. The protocol was immunoSEQ multiplex PCR, while the TCRdb copy is restricted to in-frame clones and leaves out a portion. Of around 150,000 clones listed, about 81% are singletons. The sequenced sample was PBMCs. These TCRs come from a woman between 50 and 59 years old in good health and CMV-seropositive. Both conserved end residues are trimmed from each CDR3. Each record gives: CDR3 protein, V gene.

ASSLGGGDTEAF TRBV5-1
ASSLSRDTQY TRBV6-1
SVVEGRTPRETQY TRBV29-1
ASSLDRRETQY TRBV5-1
ASSLTGVGTNYGYT TRBV27
ASSVTGSGNTEAF TRBV6-1
ASSLSTSGYNEQF TRBV4-2
ASRDSGGYNEQF TRBV5-1
ASSKRRAGGPSANYGYT TRBV7-9
ASSYPTGEKGYT TRBV6-6
ASSGGQKINSPLH TRBV6-6
ASRVRGLGDEKLF TRBV5-1
ASSRPLARGITGELF TRBV7-2
ASSQGGEQY TRBV19
ASSLTGTYVGANVLT TRBV5-5